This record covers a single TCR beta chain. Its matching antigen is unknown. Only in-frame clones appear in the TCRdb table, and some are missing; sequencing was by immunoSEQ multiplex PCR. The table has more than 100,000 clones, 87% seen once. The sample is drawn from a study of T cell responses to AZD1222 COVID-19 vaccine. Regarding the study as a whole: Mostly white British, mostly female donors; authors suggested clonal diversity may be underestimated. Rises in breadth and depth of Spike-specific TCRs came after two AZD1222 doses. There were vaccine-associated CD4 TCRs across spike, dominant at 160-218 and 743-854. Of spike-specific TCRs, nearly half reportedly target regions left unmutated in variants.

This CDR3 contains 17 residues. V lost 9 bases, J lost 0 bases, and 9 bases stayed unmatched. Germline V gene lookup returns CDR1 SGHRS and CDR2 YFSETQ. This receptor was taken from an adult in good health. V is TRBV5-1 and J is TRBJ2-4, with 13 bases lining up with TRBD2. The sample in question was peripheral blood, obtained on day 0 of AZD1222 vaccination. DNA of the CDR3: TGCGCCATCAGGACTAGCGGGGGTGGAATAGCCAAAAACATTCAGTACTTC. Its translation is CAIRTSGGGIAKNIQYF. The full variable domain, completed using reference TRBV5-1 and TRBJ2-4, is KAGVTQTPRYLIKTRGQQVTLSCSPISGHRSVSWYQQTPGQGLQFLFEYFSETQRNKGNFPGRFSGRQFSNSRSEMNVSTLELGDSALYLCAIRTSGGGIAKNIQYFGAGTRLSVL.